The 30 T cell receptor beta chains listed next were all sequenced from one sample in a study of beta chain features in type 1 diabetes. Investigators reverse transcribed all isolated RNA, so they sequenced expressed TCRB transcripts. Assay used: immunoSEQ multiplex PCR; TCRdb lists only in-frame clones, some missing. The sample holds about 150,000 clones, roughly 9% seen once. Findings and caveats of the study: Among all four CD4+ subsets, Type 1 diabetes patients had TCRB CDR3s that were moderately but significantly shorter.

These TCRs' antigens remain unknown. Input material: central memory CD4+ T cells from blood. These receptors were taken from a woman between 25 and 40 years old with type 1 diabetes.

This chain joins TRBV18 and TRBJ1-1; no definite D call. The V gene lost 1 base and the J gene lost 0 bases, with 6 bases spanning the gap. Germline CDR1 and CDR2: KGHSH and LQKENI. CDR3 size: 14 residues. CDR3 sequence: CASSPLNMNTEAFF. DNA of the CDR3: TGTGCCAGCTCACCACTCAACATGAACACTGAAGCTTTCTTT.

Only a few counts were recorded for this clone. The chain recombines TRBV5-1 with TRBJ2-1; the D gene is possibly TRBD2 (6 bases). The V and J ends lost 5 bases and 1 base respectively, with 16 bases between them. CDR1 and CDR2 from the germline V gene are SGHRS and YFSETQ. The CDR3 totals 16 residues. CDR3 residues: CASRVSGLRSYNEQFF. The CDR3 coding sequence is TGCGCCAGCAGAGTTAGCGGTCTGAGGTCCTACAATGAGCAGTTCTTC. Drawing the rest from reference TRBV5-1 and TRBJ2-1, the complete variable domain is KAGVTQTPRYLIKTRGQQVTLSCSPISGHRSVSWYQQTPGQGLQFLFEYFSETQRNKGNFPGRFSGRQFSNSRSEMNVSTLELGDSALYLCASRVSGLRSYNEQFFGPGTRLTVL.

The rearrangement joins TRBV7-2 to TRBJ2-7; 7 bases line up with TRBD2. Germline-derived CDR1 and CDR2 are SGHTA and FQGNSA. Trimming at V came to 2 bases and at J to 0 bases, leaving 13 bases not matched to a gene. This CDR3 comprises 18 residues. CDR3 region: CASSLSGGGAGTSYEQYF. The CDR3 region has the DNA TGTGCCAGCAGCTTATCGGGGGGAGGGGCGGGGACCTCCTACGAGCAGTACTTC.

The J gene is TRBJ2-2, the V gene TRBV9; D is undetermined. The CDR3 consists of 13 residues. Germline V gene lookup returns CDR1 SGDLS and CDR2 YYNGEE. Deletions cut 0 bases from V and 6 bases from J, with 6 bases between. The CDR3 bases are TGTGCCAGCAGCGTAGCCCCCTCCGGGGAGCTGTTTTTT. Translating it yields CASSVAPSGELFF.

The table lists this clone with a few counts. This same CDR3 is encoded by further DNA sequences in the sample. The chain has TRBV20-1 and TRBJ1-1; no clear D. The germline V gene encodes CDR1 DFQATT and CDR2 SNEGSKA (reference sequence). Trimming stripped 4 bases from V and 1 base from J, with 4 bases between. The CDR3 covers 11 residues. In DNA form, the CDR3 reads TGCAGTGCTACGGGGAACACTGAAGCTTTCTTT. The encoded protein is CSATGNTEAFF.

CDR3 sequence (DNA): TGTGCCAGCAGCCTACACAATGAGCAGTTCTTC. Amino acids: CASSLHNEQFF. The chain joins TRBV28 to TRBJ2-1; D remains unclear. V lost 6 bases and J 5 bases, leaving 5 bases between the germline ends. CDR1 is MDHEN, CDR2 SYDVKM, per germline. The CDR3 extends over 11 amino acids.

This clone was found a few times. CDR3 sequence: CASSGLGGAHYGYTF. The CDR3 nucleotides read TGTGCCAGCAGCGGGCTGGGGGGGGCGCACTATGGCTACACCTTC. The chain has TRBV7-2 and TRBJ1-2, with a possible D match to TRBD1 (6 bases). Trimming cost V 5 bases and J 3 bases, with 16 bases left between them. Germline CDR1 is SGHTA and CDR2 is FQGNSA. The CDR3 covers 15 residues.

V and J are TRBV5-1 and TRBJ1-1; D not resolved. The germline V gene has CDR1 SGHRS and CDR2 YFSETQ. The length of the CDR3 is 14 residues. V was pared by 0 bases and J by 6 bases, with 12 bases between. For the CDR3, the DNA is TGCGCCAGCAGCTTGGTGGCGGGTTCGGCTGAAGCTTTCTTT. This translates into CASSLVAGSAEAFF.

This clone was observed at least ten times. This same CDR3 is encoded by further DNA sequences in the sample. This chain links TRBV4-1 with TRBJ1-1; 7 nucleotides line up with TRBD1. The CDR3 contains 16 residues. Germline assignment: CDR1 MGHRA and CDR2 YSYEKL. Trimming at V came to 0 bases and at J to 4 bases, leaving 8 bases not matched to a gene. In DNA form, the CDR3 reads TGCGCCAGCAGCCAAGATAAGAGACAGGGAGGCACTGAAGCTTTCTTT. Protein sequence: CASSQDKRQGGTEAFF.

This clone turned up a few times. V gene TRBV14 combines with J gene TRBJ2-3; D call uncertain. The ends were cut back, 3 bases at V and 4 bases at J, with 11 bases in the middle. The germline V gene has CDR1 SGHDN and CDR2 FVKESK. The CDR3 contains 14 residues. The CDR3 reads CASSHYVSPDTQYF. The CDR3 DNA is TGTGCCAGCAGCCATTATGTTAGTCCAGATACGCAGTATTTT.

The V gene is TRBV14, the J gene TRBJ2-7; TRBD1 aligns across 8 bases. V shed 5 bases, J shed 1 base, and the junction held 7 bases outside the gene matches. The CDR3 consists of 15 residues. Germline loops: CDR1 SGHDN, CDR2 FVKESK. The CDR3 sequence is CASSSIDRGSYEQYF. CDR3 nucleotide sequence: TGTGCCAGCAGCTCGATAGACAGGGGTTCCTACGAGCAGTACTTC. The full variable domain, its missing parts supplied by reference TRBV14 and TRBJ2-7, is EAGVTQFPSHSVIEKGQTVTLRCDPISGHDNLYWYRRVMGKEIKFLLHFVKESKQDESGMPNNRFLAERTGGTYSTLKVQPAELEDSGVYFCASSSIDRGSYEQYFGPGTRLTVT.

This clone was observed a handful of times. V and J are TRBV20-1 and TRBJ1-2; D gene ambiguous. CDR1 is DFQATT and CDR2 is SNEGSKA in the germline V gene (reference sequence). V dropped 5 bases and J dropped 1 base, with 5 bases sitting between them. The CDR3 spans 11 residues. The CDR3, as DNA: TGCAGTGCTCAGGTTAACTATGGCTACACCTTC. Residues: CSAQVNYGYTF.

This clone occurred a few times. CDR3 in DNA: TGTGCCAGCAGCGTAAAAAACAGGGGGGTCGAAGAGACCCAGTACTTC. Protein: CASSVKNRGVEETQYF. The chain is built from TRBV9 and TRBJ2-5; 8 bases are a match to TRBD1. CDR1 and CDR2 from the germline V gene are SGDLS and YYNGEE. This CDR3 is built from 16 residues. V lost 1 base, J lost 3 bases, and 8 bases stayed unmatched.

This clone has more than one count but fewer than ten. The chain is built from TRBV11-3 and TRBJ1-2, with unresolved D. Germline CDR1 is SGHNT and CDR2 is YENEEA. The CDR3 has 12 residues. Trimming pared 4 bases from V and 5 bases from J, leaving 8 bases between. The CDR3 DNA is TGTGCCAGCAGCTCTGAGTGGTATGGCTACACCTTC. Translating it yields CASSSEWYGYTF.

DNA of the CDR3: TGTGCCAGCAGCCCCTCGGGACTAGCGGACCAAGAGACCCAGTACTTC. Translated: CASSPSGLADQETQYF. The chain employs TRBV13 and TRBJ2-5, with 11 bases identical to TRBD2. There are 16 residues in the CDR3. The germline CDR1 and CDR2 sequences are PRHDT and FYEKMQ (reference sequence). V trimming: 5 bases; J trimming: 0 bases; junction bases outside the gene matches: 5.

The genes are TRBV4-1 and TRBJ2-5, with D possibly being TRBD2 (5 bases). Germline CDR1 MGHRA, CDR2 YSYEKL. This CDR3 is 16 amino acids long. Trimming took off 0 bases at V and 4 bases at J, with 15 bases between the two ends. The CDR3 sequence is CASSQEGGRPGETQYF. The CDR3 DNA reads TGCGCCAGCAGCCAAGAAGGTGGGAGACCCGGAGAGACCCAGTACTTC.

The V call is TRBV2, the J call TRBJ2-7, with 10 bases that match TRBD2. V lost 6 bases, J lost 4 bases, and 0 bases stayed unmatched. The V gene's germline CDR1 is SNHLY and CDR2 FYNNEI. This CDR3 has 12 residues. The CDR3 DNA follows: TGTGCCAGCAGACTAGCGGGATACGAGCAGTACTTC. As protein: CASRLAGYEQYF.

This clone showed up just a few times. The genes are TRBV28 and TRBJ1-1; a possible D gene is TRBD1 (6 bases). CDR1 and CDR2 from the germline V gene are MDHEN and SYDVKM. With 2 bases removed from V and 10 bases from J, the gap between germline ends came to 20 bases. The CDR3 is 15 amino acids. DNA of the CDR3: TGTGCCAGCAGTTTAGCCTCGGACAGCGGAGATAGAGCTTTCTTT. It encodes CASSLASDSGDRAFF.

This clone has a handful of counts. The CDR3 is CASSRQWNTEAFF. The CDR3 region has the DNA TGTGCCAGCAGCCGACAGTGGAACACTGAAGCTTTCTTT. The V and J genes are TRBV6-6 and TRBJ1-1; a possible D gene is TRBD1 (5 bases). Germline CDR1 reads MNHNY; CDR2 reads SVGAGI (reference sequence). The CDR3 covers 13 residues. Trimming removed 6 bases at V and 1 base at J, with 9 bases between.

The genes are TRBV6-5 and TRBJ2-7; the D gene is possibly TRBD2 (5 bases). The CDR3 extends over 15 amino acids. Trimming removed 4 bases at V and 3 bases at J, with 16 bases between. CDR1 is MNHEY, CDR2 SVGAGI, per germline. The CDR3 loop is CASSSLGGENYEQYF. The CDR3 nucleotides are TGTGCCAGCAGTTCCCTCGGTGGGGAGAACTACGAGCAGTACTTC.

The gene calls are TRBV21-1 and TRBJ1-1. TRBV21-1 is assigned pseudogene status. This CDR3 has 15 residues. The CDR3 DNA reads as TGTGCCAGCAGCAAAAAGGAACACCGAGGGACTGAAGCTTTCTTT. Encoded protein: CASSKKEHRGTEAFF.

This clone has a handful of counts. This chain connects TRBV23-1 to TRBJ1-5; D gene ambiguous. TRBV23-1 carries the ORF label, with uncertain function. The CDR3 is 12 amino acids. Between the trimmed V and J ends, which lost 3 bases and 3 bases, there was a span of 3 bases. CDR3 bases: TGCGCCAGCAGTCATAACAATCAGCCCCAGCATTTT. Protein: CASSHNNQPQHF.

V and J are TRBV7-9 and TRBJ1-2; perhaps TRBD1 as D (5 bases). This CDR3 region has 13 residues. Germline values: CDR1 SEHNR, CDR2 FQNEAQ (reference sequence). V dropped 5 bases and J dropped 4 bases, with 11 bases sitting between them. The CDR3: CASSQQDPYGYTF. The CDR3 nucleotides are TGTGCCAGCAGCCAACAGGATCCCTATGGCTACACCTTC.

The rearrangement joins TRBV30 to TRBJ1-5; weak D call: TRBD1 (5 bases). The germline gives CDR1 GTSNPN, CDR2 SVGIG (reference sequence). This CDR3 spans 13 amino acids. Deletions cut 0 bases from V and 4 bases from J, with 7 bases between. The CDR3 sequence is CAWSVQENQPQHF. The CDR3 coding sequence is TGTGCCTGGAGTGTACAGGAAAATCAGCCCCAGCATTTT.

The chain links TRBV6-6 to TRBJ1-1; D is unclear. The CDR3 totals 14 residues. The germline V gene encodes CDR1 MNHNY and CDR2 SVGAGI (reference sequence). The V gene lost 4 bases and the J gene lost 0 bases, with 9 bases spanning the gap. Here the CDR3 reads CASSSSGVNTEAFF. The DNA for the CDR3 is TGTGCCAGCAGTTCCTCCGGGGTGAACACTGAAGCTTTCTTT.

This clone was observed a handful of times. The rearrangement joins TRBV2 to TRBJ2-3, with 7 bases fitting TRBD2. Germline V CDR1 and CDR2: SNHLY, FYNNEI. J gave up 4 bases and V 4 bases, and 8 bases lay outside the gene matches. The CDR3 has 15 amino acids. In DNA, the CDR3 is TGTGCCAGCAGTGCGGAGCGGGACGGTGCAGATACGCAGTATTTT. Encoded protein: CASSAERDGADTQYF.

A few counts support this clone. CDR3 coding DNA: TGTGCCAGCAGCCCCCAGTGGAACTATGGCTACACCTTC. This translates into CASSPQWNYGYTF. The chain carries TRBV7-9 and TRBJ1-2; no clear D gene. Germline-derived CDR1 and CDR2 are SEHNR and FQNEAQ (reference sequence). Trimming cost V 5 bases and J 2 bases, with 9 bases left between them. This CDR3 has 13 amino acids.

This clone was counted only a few times. The genes are TRBV28 and TRBJ1-5; D gene ambiguous. The CDR3 consists of 13 residues. Trimming cost V 8 bases and J 0 bases, with 8 bases left between them. In germline, CDR1 is MDHEN, CDR2 SYDVKM. The CDR3 loop reads CASWRNSNQPQHF. The DNA for the CDR3 is TGTGCCAGCTGGAGAAATAGCAATCAGCCCCAGCATTTT.

The gene calls are TRBV9 and TRBJ2-1; 9 nucleotides agree with TRBD1. V was clipped by 0 bases and J by 9 bases; unmatched bases: 7. Germline V CDR1 and CDR2: SGDLS, YYNGEE. CDR3 length equals 15 residues. CDR3 amino acids: CASSVAAGQGSEQFF. Written as DNA, the CDR3 is TGTGCCAGCAGCGTAGCAGCGGGACAGGGAAGTGAGCAGTTCTTC.

This chain joins TRBV28 and TRBJ2-7; 11 bases agree with TRBD1. After removal of 2 bases from V and 8 bases from J, the junction contained 11 bases not matched to a gene. This CDR3 region has 16 residues. Germline CDR1 and CDR2: MDHEN and SYDVKM. This CDR3 is CASSLATRDRGGQQYF. DNA for the CDR3: TGTGCCAGCAGTTTAGCGACCCGGGACAGGGGGGGTCAGCAGTACTTC.